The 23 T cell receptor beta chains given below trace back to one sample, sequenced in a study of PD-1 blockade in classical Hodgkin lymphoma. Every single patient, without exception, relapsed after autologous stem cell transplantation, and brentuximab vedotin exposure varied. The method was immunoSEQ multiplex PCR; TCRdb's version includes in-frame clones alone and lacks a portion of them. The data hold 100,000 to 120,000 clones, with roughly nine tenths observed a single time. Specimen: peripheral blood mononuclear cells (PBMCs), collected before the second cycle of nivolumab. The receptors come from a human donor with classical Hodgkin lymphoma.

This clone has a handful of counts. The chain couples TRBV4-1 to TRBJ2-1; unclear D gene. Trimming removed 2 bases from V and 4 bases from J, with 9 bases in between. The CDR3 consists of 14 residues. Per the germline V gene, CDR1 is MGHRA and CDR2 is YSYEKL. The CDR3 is CASSQTSQYNEQFF. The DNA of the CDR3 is TGCGCCAGCAGCCAAACATCGCAATACAATGAGCAGTTCTTC.

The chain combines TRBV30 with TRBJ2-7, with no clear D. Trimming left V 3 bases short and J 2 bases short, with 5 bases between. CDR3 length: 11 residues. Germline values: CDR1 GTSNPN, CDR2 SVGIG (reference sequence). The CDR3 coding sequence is TGTGCCTGGAGCCGCCCCTACGAGCAGTACTTC. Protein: CAWSRPYEQYF.

Here the CDR3 DNA reads TGCAGCGTTGAAGGGGGCCTTAGGGGCGCCGGGACTAGCGGGAGGTCAGATACGCAGTATTTT. It specifies CSVEGGLRGAGTSGRSDTQYF. The chain couples TRBV29-1 to TRBJ2-3; TRBD2 matches at 15 bases. The germline CDR1 and CDR2 sequences are SQVTM and ANQGSEA. After removal of 1 base from V and 4 bases from J, the junction contained 18 bases not matched to a gene. This CDR3 comprises 21 residues.

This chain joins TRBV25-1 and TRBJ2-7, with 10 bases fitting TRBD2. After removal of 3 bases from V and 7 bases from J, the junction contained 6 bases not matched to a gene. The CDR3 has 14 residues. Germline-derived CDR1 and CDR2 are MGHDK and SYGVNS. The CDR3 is CASSDPGTSEEQYF. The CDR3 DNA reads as TGTGCCAGCAGTGACCCTGGGACTAGCGAAGAGCAGTACTTC.

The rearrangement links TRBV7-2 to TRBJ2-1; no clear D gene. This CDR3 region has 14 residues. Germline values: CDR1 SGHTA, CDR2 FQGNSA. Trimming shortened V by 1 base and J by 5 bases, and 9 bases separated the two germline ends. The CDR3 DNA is TGTGCCAGCAGCTTAGATTCCCAGAACAATGAGCAGTTCTTC. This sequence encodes CASSLDSQNNEQFF.

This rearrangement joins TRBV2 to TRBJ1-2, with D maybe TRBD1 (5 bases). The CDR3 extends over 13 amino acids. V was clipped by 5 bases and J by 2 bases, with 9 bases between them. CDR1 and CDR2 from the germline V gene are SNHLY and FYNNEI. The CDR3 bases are TGTGCCAGCAGTACGGACACGAACTATGGCTACACCTTC. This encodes CASSTDTNYGYTF.

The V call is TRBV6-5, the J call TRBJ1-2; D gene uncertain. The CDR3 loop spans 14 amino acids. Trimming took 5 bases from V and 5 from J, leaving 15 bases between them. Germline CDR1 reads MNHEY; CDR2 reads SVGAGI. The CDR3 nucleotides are TGTGCCAGCAGTGAATTCGAAAATTTGTATGGCTACACCTTC. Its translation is CASSEFENLYGYTF.

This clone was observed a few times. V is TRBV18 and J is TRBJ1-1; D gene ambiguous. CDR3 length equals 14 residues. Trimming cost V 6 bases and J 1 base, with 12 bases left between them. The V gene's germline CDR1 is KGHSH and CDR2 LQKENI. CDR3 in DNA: TGTGCCAGCTCCCTCGGGCGGAGGAACACTGAAGCTTTCTTT. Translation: CASSLGRRNTEAFF. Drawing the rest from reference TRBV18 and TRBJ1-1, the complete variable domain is NAGVMQNPRHLVRRRGQEARLRCSPMKGHSHVYWYRQLPEEGLKFMVYLQKENIIDESGMPKERFSAEFPKEGPSILRIQQVVRGDSAAYFCASSLGRRNTEAFFGQGTRLTVV.

CDR3 coding DNA: TGTGCCAGCAGCTTAGGGGGAGGGTCCAATCAGCCCCAGCATTTT. It translates to CASSLGGGSNQPQHF. The chain couples TRBV7-2 to TRBJ1-5, with D hard to call. The CDR3 has 15 residues. With 1 base removed from V and 3 bases from J, the gap between germline ends came to 10 bases. CDR1 is SGHTA and CDR2 is FQGNSA in the germline V gene.

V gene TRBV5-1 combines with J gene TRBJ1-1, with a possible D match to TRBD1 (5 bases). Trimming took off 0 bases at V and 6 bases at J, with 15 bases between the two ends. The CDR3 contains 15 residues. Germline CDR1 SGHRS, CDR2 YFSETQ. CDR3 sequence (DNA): TGCGCCAGCAGCTTGGAGGCAGGGCCTGGGGCTGAAGCTTTCTTT. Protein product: CASSLEAGPGAEAFF.

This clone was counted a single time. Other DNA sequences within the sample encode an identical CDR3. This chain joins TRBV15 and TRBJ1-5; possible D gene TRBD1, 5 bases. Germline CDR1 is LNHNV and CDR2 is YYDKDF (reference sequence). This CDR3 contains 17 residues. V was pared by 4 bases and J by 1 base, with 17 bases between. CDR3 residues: CATSTPSLRDSNQPQHF. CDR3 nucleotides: TGTGCCACCAGCACCCCCTCACTCCGGGACAGCAATCAGCCCCAGCATTTT.

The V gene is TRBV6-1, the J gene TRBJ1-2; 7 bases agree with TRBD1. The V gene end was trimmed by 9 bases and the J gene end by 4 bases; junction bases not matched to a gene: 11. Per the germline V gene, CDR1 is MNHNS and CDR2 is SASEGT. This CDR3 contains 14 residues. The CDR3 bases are TGTGCCAGTACCCATGGTGGGACAGTCTATGGCTACACCTTC. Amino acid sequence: CASTHGGTVYGYTF.

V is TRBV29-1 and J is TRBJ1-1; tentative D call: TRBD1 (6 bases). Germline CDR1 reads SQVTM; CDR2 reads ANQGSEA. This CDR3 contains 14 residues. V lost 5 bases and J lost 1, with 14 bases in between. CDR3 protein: CSVQGGGGNTEAFF. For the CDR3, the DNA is TGCAGCGTTCAAGGGGGGGGCGGGAACACTGAAGCTTTCTTT. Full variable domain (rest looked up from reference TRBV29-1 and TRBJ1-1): SAVISQKPSRDICQRGTSLTIQCQVDSQVTMMFWYRQQPGQSLTLIATANQGSEATYESGFVIDKFPISRPNLTFSTLTVSNMSPEDSSIYLCSVQGGGGNTEAFFGQGTRLTVV.

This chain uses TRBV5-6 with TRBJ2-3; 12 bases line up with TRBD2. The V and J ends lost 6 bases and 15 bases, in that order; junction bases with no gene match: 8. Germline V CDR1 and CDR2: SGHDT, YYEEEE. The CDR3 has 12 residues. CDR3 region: CASTHTSGRKYF. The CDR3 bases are TGTGCCAGCACCCATACTAGCGGGAGGAAATATTTT.

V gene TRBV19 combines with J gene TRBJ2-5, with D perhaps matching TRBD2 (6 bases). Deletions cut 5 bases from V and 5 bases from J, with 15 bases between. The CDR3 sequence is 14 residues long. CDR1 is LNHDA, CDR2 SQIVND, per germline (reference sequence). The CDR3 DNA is TGTGCCAGTAGTTCCGGGAGAGGAGGGGAGACCCAGTACTTC. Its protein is CASSSGRGGETQYF.

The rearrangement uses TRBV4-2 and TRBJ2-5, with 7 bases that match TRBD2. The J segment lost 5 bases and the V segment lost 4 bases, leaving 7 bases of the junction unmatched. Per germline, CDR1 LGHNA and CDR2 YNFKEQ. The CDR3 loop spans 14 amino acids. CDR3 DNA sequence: TGTGCCAGCAGCCCGTCGGGGCGGGGGGAGACCCAGTACTTC. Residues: CASSPSGRGETQYF.

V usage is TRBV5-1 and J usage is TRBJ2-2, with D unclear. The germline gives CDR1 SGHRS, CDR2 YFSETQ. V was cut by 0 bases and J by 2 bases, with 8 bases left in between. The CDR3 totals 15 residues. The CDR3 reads CASSLGSANTGELFF. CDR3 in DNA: TGCGCCAGCAGCTTGGGATCAGCCAACACCGGGGAGCTGTTTTTT.

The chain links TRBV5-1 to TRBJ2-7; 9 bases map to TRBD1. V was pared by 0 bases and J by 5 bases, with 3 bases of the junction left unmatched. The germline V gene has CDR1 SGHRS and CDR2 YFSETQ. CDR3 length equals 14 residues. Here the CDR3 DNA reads TGCGCCAGCAGCTTGGGGGGACAGGGCCACGAGCAGTACTTC. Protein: CASSLGGQGHEQYF. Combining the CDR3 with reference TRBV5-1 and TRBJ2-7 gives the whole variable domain KAGVTQTPRYLIKTRGQQVTLSCSPISGHRSVSWYQQTPGQGLQFLFEYFSETQRNKGNFPGRFSGRQFSNSRSEMNVSTLELGDSALYLCASSLGGQGHEQYFGPGTRLTVT.

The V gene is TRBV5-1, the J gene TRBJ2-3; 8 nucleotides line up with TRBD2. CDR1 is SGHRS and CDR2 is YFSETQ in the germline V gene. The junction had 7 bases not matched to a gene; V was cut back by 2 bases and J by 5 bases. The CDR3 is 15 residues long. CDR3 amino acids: CASSLDGREEDTQYF. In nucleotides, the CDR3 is TGCGCCAGCAGCTTAGACGGGAGGGAGGAAGATACGCAGTATTTT.

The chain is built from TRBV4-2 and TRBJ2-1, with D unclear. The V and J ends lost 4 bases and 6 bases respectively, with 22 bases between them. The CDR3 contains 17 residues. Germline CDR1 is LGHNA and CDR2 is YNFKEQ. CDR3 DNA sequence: TGTGCCAGCAGCCTACGAGTCATGCAGTACGAAATCAATGAGCAGTTCTTC. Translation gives CASSLRVMQYEINEQFF.

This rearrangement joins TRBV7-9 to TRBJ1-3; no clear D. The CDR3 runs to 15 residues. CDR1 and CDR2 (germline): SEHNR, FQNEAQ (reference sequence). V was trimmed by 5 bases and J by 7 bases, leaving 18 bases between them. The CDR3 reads CASSPSVSLWNTIYF. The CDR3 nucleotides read TGTGCCAGCAGCCCGTCCGTCAGTCTCTGGAACACCATATATTTT.

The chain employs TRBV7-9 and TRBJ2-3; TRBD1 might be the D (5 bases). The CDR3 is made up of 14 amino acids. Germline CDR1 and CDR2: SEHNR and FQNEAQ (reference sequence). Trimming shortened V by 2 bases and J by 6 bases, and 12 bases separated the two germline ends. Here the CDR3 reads CASSLNRSRDTQYF. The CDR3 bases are TGTGCCAGCAGCTTAAACAGGTCCCGGGATACGCAGTATTTT.

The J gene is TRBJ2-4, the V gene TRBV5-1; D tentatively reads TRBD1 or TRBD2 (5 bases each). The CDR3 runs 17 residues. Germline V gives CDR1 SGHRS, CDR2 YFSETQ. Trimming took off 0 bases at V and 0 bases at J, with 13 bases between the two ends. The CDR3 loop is CASSLGGTEVAKNIQYF. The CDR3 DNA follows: TGCGCCAGCAGCTTGGGAGGGACCGAAGTAGCCAAAAACATTCAGTACTTC.